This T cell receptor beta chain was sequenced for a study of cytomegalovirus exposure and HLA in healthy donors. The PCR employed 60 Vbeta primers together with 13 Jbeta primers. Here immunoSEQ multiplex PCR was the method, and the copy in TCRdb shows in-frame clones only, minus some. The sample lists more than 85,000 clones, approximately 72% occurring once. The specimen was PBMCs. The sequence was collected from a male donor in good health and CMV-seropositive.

The CDR3 coding sequence is TGTGCCTGCGGGGTGTCTCACTATGGCTACACCTTC. Residues: CACGVSHYGYTF. The chain has TRBV30 and TRBJ1-2; no clear D gene. The CDR3 is made up of 12 amino acids. The ends were cut back, 6 bases at V and 3 bases at J, with 11 bases in the middle. Germline V gene lookup returns CDR1 GTSNPN and CDR2 SVGIG (reference sequence).